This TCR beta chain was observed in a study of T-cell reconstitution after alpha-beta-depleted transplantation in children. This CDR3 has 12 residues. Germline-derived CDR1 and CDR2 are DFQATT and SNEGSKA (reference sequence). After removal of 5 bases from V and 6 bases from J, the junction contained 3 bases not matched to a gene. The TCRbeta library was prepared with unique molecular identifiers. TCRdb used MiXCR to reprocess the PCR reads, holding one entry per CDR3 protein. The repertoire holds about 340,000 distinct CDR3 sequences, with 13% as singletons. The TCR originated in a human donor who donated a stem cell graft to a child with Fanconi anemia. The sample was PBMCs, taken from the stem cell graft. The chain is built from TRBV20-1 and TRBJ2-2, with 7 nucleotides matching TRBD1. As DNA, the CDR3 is TGCAGTGCTGCGACAGGGCCCGGGGAGCTGTTTTTT. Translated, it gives CSAATGPGELFF.